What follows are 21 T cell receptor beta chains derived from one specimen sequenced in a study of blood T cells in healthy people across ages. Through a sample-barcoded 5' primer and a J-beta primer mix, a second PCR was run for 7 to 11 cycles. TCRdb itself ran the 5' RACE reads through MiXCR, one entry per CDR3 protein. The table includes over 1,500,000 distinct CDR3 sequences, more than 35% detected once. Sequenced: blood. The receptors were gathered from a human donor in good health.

CDR3 region: CASSESSSGYTF. The CDR3, as DNA: TGTGCCAGCAGCGAATCCTCTAGTGGCTACACCTTC. V usage is TRBV7-9 and J usage is TRBJ1-2; D is undetermined. CDR1 is SEHNR and CDR2 is FQNEAQ in the germline V gene (reference sequence). Trimming removed 5 bases at V and 7 bases at J, with 11 bases between. CDR3 length equals 12 residues.

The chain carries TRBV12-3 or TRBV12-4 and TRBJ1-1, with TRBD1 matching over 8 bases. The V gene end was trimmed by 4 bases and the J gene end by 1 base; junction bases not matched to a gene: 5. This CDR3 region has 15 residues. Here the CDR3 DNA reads TGTGCCAGCAGTTCCCGGGACAGGTCGAACACTGAAGCTTTCTTT. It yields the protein CASSSRDRSNTEAFF.

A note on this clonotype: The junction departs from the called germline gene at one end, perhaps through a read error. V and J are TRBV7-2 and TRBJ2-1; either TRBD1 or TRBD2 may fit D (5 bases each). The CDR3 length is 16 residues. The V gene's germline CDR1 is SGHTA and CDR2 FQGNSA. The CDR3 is CASSLPGGTVYNGQFF. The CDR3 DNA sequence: TGTGCCAGCAGCTTACCTGGGGGTACCGTATACAATGGGCAGTTCTTC.

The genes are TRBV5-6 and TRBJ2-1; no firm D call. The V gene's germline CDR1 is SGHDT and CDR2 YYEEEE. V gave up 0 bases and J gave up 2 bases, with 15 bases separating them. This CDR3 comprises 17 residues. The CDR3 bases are TGTGCCAGCAGCTTGGCCTTCGCCCTAAATACCTACAATGAGCAGTTCTTC. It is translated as CASSLAFALNTYNEQFF. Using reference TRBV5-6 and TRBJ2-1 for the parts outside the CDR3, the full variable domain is DAGVTQSPTHLIKTRGQQVTLRCSPKSGHDTVSWYQQALGQGPQFIFQYYEEEERQRGNFPDRFSGHQFPNYSSELNVNALLLGDSALYLCASSLAFALNTYNEQFFGPGTRLTVL.

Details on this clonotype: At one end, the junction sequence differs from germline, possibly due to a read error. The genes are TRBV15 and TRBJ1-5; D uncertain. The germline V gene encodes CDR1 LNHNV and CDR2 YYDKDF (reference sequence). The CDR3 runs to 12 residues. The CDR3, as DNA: TGTGCCACCAGCATGGGAAATCATCCCCAGCATTTT. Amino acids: CATSMGNHPQHF. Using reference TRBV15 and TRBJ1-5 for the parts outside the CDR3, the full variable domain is DAMVIQNPRYQVTQFGKPVTLSCSQTLNHNVMYWYQQKSSQAPKLLFHYYDKDFNNEADTPDNFQSRRPNTSFCFLDIRSPGLGDTAMYLCATSMGNHPQHFGDGTRLSIL.

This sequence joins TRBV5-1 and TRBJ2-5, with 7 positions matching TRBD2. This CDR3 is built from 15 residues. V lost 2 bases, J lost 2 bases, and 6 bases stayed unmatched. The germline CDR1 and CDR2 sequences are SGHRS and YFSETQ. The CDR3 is CASSLGRGPQETQYF. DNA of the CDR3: TGCGCCAGCAGCTTAGGGAGGGGACCTCAAGAGACCCAGTACTTC.

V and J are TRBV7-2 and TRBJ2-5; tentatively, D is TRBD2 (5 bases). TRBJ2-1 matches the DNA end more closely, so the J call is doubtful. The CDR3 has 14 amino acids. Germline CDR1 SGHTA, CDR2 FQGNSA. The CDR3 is CASSLRVVQETQFF. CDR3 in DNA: TGTGCCAGCAGCCTGAGGGTAGTACAAGAGACCCAGTTCTTC.

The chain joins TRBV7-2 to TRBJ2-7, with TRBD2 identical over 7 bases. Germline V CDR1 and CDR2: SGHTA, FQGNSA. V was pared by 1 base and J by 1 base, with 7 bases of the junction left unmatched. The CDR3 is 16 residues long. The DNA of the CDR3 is TGTGCCAGCAGCTTAGAGGGCGGGAGCTCATCCTACGAGCAGTACTTC. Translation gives CASSLEGGSSSYEQYF.

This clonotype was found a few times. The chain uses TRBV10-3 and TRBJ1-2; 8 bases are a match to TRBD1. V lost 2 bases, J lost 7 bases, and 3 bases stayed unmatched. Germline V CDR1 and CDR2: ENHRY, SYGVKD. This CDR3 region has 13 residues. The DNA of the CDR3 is TGTGCCATCAGTGAGCAGGGGGCAAGTGGCTACACCTTC. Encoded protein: CAISEQGASGYTF.

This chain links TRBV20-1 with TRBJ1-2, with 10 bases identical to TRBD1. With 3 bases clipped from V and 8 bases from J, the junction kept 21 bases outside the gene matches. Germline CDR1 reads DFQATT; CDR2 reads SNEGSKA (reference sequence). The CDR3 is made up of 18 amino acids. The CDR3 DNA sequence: TGCAGTGCTAGGGATCTCTGGGGTGAGGGACAGGGGCGTGGGGGCTACACCTTC. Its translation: CSARDLWGEGQGRGGYTF.

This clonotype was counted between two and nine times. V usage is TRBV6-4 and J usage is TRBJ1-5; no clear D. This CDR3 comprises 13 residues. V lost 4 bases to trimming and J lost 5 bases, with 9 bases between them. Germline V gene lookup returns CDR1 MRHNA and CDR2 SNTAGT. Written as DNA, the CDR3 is TGTGCCAGCAGTGTAGAAATCGATCAGCCCCAGCATTTT. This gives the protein CASSVEIDQPQHF.

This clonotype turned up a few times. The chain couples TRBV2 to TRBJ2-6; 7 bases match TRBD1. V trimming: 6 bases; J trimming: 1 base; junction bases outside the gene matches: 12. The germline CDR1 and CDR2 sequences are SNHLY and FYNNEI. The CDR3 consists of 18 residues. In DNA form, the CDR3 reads TGTGCCAGCAGAATAGAACCGGGACAGCAATCTGGGGCCAACGTCCTGACTTTC. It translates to CASRIEPGQQSGANVLTF. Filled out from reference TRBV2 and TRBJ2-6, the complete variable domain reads EPEVTQTPSHQVTQMGQEVILRCVPISNHLYFYWYRQILGQKVEFLVSFYNNEISEKSEIFDDQFSVERPDGSNFTLKIRSTKLEDSAMYFCASRIEPGQQSGANVLTFGAGSRLTVL.

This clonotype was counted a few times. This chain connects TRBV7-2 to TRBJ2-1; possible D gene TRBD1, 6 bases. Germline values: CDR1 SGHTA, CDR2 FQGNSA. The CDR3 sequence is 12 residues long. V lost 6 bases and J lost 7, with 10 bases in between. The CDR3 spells CASRAGANEQFF. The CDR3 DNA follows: TGTGCCAGCAGGGCAGGGGCGAATGAGCAGTTCTTC.

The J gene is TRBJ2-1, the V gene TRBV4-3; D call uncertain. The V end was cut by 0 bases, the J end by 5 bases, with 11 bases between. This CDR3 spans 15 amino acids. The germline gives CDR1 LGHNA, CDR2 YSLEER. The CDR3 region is CASSQEGRRNNEQFF. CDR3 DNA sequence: TGCGCCAGCAGCCAAGAAGGTAGGAGAAACAATGAGCAGTTCTTC.

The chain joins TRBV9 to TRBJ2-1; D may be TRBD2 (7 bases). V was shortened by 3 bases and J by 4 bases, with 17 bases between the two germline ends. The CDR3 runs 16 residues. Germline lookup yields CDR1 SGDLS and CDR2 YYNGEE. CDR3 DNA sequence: TGTGCCAGCAGCGCCCTAAGAGGGGGGGGGTACAATGAGCAGTTCTTC. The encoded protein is CASSALRGGGYNEQFF. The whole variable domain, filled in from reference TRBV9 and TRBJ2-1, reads DSGVTQTPKHLITATGQRVTLRCSPRSGDLSVYWYQQSLDQGLQFLIQYYNGEERAKGNILERFSAQQFPDLHSELNLSSLELGDSALYFCASSALRGGGYNEQFFGPGTRLTVL.

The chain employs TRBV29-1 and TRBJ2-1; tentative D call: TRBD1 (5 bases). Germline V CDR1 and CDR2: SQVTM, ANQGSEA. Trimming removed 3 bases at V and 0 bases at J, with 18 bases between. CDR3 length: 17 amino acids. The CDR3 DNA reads TGCAGCGTTGACCAACTTTTGGGGCTCAGCTCCTACAATGAGCAGTTCTTC. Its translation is CSVDQLLGLSSYNEQFF.

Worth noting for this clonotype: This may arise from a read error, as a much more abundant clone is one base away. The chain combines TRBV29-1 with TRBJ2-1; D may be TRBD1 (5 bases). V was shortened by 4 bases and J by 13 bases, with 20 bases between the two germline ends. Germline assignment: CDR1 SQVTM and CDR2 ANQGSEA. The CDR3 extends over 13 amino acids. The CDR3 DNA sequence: TGCAGCGTTGCAAGACAGATAGAAGAGACCCAGTTCTTC. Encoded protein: CSVARQIEETQFF.

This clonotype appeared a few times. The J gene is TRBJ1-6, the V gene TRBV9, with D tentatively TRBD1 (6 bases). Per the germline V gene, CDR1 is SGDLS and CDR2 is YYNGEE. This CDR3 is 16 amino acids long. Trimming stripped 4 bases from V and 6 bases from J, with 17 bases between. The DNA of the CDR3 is TGTGCCAGCAGCCCGCGGACAGACACTGTTAATTCACCCCTCCACTTT. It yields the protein CASSPRTDTVNSPLHF. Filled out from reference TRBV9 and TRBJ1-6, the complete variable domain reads DSGVTQTPKHLITATGQRVTLRCSPRSGDLSVYWYQQSLDQGLQFLIQYYNGEERAKGNILERFSAQQFPDLHSELNLSSLELGDSALYFCASSPRTDTVNSPLHFGNGTRLTVT.

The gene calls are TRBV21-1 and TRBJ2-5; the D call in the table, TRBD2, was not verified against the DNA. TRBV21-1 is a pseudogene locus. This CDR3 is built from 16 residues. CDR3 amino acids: CASREGARLYQETQYF. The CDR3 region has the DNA TGTGCCAGCCGGGAGGGGGCCCGTCTGTACCAAGAGACCCAGTACTTC.

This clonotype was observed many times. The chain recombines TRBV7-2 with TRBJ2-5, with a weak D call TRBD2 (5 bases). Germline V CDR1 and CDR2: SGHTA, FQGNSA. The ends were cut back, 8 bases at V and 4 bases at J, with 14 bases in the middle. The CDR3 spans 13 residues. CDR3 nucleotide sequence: TGTGCCAGCCGGCCGGCTAGCTTAGAGACCCAGTACTTC. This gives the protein CASRPASLETQYF.

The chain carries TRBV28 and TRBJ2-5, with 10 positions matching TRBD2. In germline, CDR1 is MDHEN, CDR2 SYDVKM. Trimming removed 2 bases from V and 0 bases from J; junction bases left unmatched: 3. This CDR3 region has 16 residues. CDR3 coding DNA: TGTGCCAGCAGTTTACAGACTAGCGGGTACCAAGAGACCCAGTACTTC. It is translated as CASSLQTSGYQETQYF.